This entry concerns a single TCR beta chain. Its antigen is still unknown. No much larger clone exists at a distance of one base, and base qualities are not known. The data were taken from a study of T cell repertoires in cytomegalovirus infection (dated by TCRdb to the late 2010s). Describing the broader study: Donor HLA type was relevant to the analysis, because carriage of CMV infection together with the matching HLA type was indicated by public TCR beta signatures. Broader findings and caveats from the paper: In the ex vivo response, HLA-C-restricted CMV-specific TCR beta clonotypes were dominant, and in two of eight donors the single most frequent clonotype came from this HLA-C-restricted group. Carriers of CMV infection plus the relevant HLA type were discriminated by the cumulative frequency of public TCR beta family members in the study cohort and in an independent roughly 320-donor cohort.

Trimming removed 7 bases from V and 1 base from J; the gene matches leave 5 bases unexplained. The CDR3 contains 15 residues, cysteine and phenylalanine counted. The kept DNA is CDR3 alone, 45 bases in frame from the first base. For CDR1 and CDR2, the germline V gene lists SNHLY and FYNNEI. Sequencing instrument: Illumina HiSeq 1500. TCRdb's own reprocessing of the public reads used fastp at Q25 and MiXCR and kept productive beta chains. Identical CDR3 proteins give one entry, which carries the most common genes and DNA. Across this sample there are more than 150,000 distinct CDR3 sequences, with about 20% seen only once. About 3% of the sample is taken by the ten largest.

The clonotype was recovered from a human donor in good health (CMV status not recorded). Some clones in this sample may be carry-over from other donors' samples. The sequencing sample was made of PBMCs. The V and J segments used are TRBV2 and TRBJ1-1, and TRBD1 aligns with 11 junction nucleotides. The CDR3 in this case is CASIGQGAGNTEAFF. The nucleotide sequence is TGTGCCAGCATAGGACAGGGGGCCGGGAACACTGAAGCTTTCTTT.